These 28 T cell receptor beta chains were sequenced from one sample in a study of blood T cell repertoires in COVID-19. The data were produced by immunoSEQ multiplex PCR, yet TCRdb's version contains in-frame clones alone and is incomplete. This sample has 70,000 to 95,000 clones; 75% to 90% occur once, and the top ten carry approximately 1.6%. Sequenced input: peripheral blood. The receptors were gathered from a human donor with active COVID-19. The donor label of this sample is uncertain.

The gene calls are TRBV5-1 and TRBJ1-2; tentative D call: TRBD1 (6 bases). With 4 bases removed from V and 3 bases from J, the gap between germline ends came to 10 bases. Germline V CDR1 and CDR2: SGHRS, YFSETQ. The CDR3 covers 13 residues. The CDR3 reads CASSPNRDYGYTF. The DNA of the CDR3 is TGCGCCAGCAGCCCTAACAGGGACTATGGCTACACCTTC.

The chain uses TRBV7-2 and TRBJ1-1; TRBD1 might be the D (5 bases). Germline V gives CDR1 SGHTA, CDR2 FQGNSA. V was pared by 5 bases and J by 4 bases, with 11 bases between. This CDR3 is 13 amino acids long. DNA of the CDR3: TGTGCCAGCAGCGCAGGGTTGGTCACTGAAGCTTTCTTT. Amino acids: CASSAGLVTEAFF.

This chain uses TRBV9 with TRBJ1-5; no clear D. CDR3 length: 14 amino acids. The V end lost 0 bases, the J end lost 2 bases, and 6 bases lay between the germline ends. The germline CDR1 and CDR2 sequences are SGDLS and YYNGEE. This CDR3 reads CASSVGLGNQPQHF. The CDR3 coding sequence is TGTGCCAGCAGCGTAGGGTTAGGCAATCAGCCCCAGCATTTT. Looking up the rest from reference TRBV9 and TRBJ1-5 gives the full variable domain: DSGVTQTPKHLITATGQRVTLRCSPRSGDLSVYWYQQSLDQGLQFLIQYYNGEERAKGNILERFSAQQFPDLHSELNLSSLELGDSALYFCASSVGLGNQPQHFGDGTRLSIL.

The gene calls are TRBV18 and TRBJ1-1; D ambiguous. CDR3 length: 15 amino acids. Germline assignment: CDR1 KGHSH and CDR2 LQKENI. V dropped 3 bases and J dropped 3 bases, with 14 bases sitting between them. The CDR3, as DNA: TGTGCCAGCTCACCTCGTGGGCCCCTTTACACTGAAGCTTTCTTT. Residues: CASSPRGPLYTEAFF.

The J gene is TRBJ2-7, the V gene TRBV28; 10 bases match TRBD2. V lost 7 bases and J lost 9; bases outside the gene matches: 6. This CDR3 has 12 residues. Germline CDR1 is MDHEN and CDR2 is SYDVKM. The CDR3 protein is CASTSGGFMQYF. In DNA, the CDR3 is TGTGCCAGCACTAGCGGGGGTTTTATGCAGTACTTC.

The chain joins TRBV7-3 to TRBJ2-1; 11 bases map to TRBD1. CDR3 length: 14 residues. Losses at the gene ends were 5 bases for V and 7 bases for J; bases not matched to a gene: 4. The germline CDR1 and CDR2 sequences are SGHTA and FQGTGA. The CDR3 reads CASSPGQGVNEQFF. CDR3 DNA: TGTGCCAGCAGCCCGGGACAGGGGGTTAATGAGCAGTTCTTC.

The rearrangement links TRBV6-1 to TRBJ1-2; D call uncertain. Germline V gene sequence: CDR1 MNHNS, CDR2 SASEGT. The ends were cut back, 0 bases at V and 7 bases at J, with 9 bases in the middle. This CDR3 region has 13 residues. The chain's CDR3 is CASSEAWTRGYTF. Here the CDR3 DNA reads TGTGCCAGCAGTGAAGCTTGGACTCGTGGCTACACCTTC.

CDR3 sequence: CASSRAWGQGIYGYTF. CDR3 DNA: TGCGCCAGCAGCCGCGCTTGGGGACAGGGAATCTATGGCTACACCTTC. The V gene is TRBV4-1, the J gene TRBJ1-2; 9 positions match TRBD1. The CDR3 contains 16 residues. The germline gives CDR1 MGHRA, CDR2 YSYEKL. Trimming took 4 bases from V and 4 from J; bases not matched to a gene: 10.

The J gene is TRBJ2-7, the V gene TRBV18, with 7 bases lining up with TRBD1. Trimming removed 0 bases from V and 2 bases from J; junction bases left unmatched: 4. CDR3 length: 15 residues. CDR1 is KGHSH, CDR2 LQKENI, per germline. CDR3 sequence reads: CASSPPDRPTYEQYF. The CDR3 nucleotides read TGTGCCAGCTCACCACCGGACAGGCCGACCTACGAGCAGTACTTC.

This clone showed up just a few times. The CDR3 is CASSLYPSDQPQHF. CDR3 coding DNA: TGTGCCAGCAGCTTATACCCATCGGATCAGCCCCAGCATTTT. This sequence joins TRBV13 and TRBJ1-5; unclear D gene. Deletions cut 2 bases from V and 5 bases from J, with 10 bases between. The CDR3 extends over 14 amino acids. The V gene's germline CDR1 is PRHDT and CDR2 FYEKMQ (reference sequence).

V usage is TRBV7-2 and J usage is TRBJ1-1, with D maybe TRBD1 (5 bases). CDR3 length: 18 amino acids. From germline, CDR1 is SGHTA and CDR2 FQGNSA. V lost 5 bases and J 6 bases, leaving 28 bases between the germline ends. The chain's CDR3 is CASSQGSGTGGPGSEAFF. For the CDR3, the DNA is TGTGCCAGCAGCCAGGGCTCTGGGACCGGGGGTCCTGGTTCTGAAGCTTTCTTT.

This chain uses TRBV7-3 with TRBJ1-2, with 10 bases matching TRBD1. This CDR3 is built from 13 residues. After removal of 9 bases from V and 0 bases from J, the junction contained 1 base not matched to a gene. Germline CDR1 is SGHTA and CDR2 is FQGTGA. Written as DNA, the CDR3 is TGTGCCAGTGGGACAGGGGCTAACTATGGCTACACCTTC. Encoded protein: CASGTGANYGYTF.

In nucleotides, the CDR3 is TGTGCCAGCAGCTTAAGAGGCCAGCGACCCGGAGGCGGGGAGCTGTTTTTT. This codes for CASSLRGQRPGGGELFF. The V call is TRBV7-2, the J call TRBJ2-2; a possible D gene is TRBD2 (5 bases). This CDR3 spans 17 amino acids. Germline V gene data show CDR1 as SGHTA and CDR2 as FQGNSA. With 2 bases removed from V and 7 bases from J, the gap between germline ends came to 20 bases.

The chain carries TRBV5-1 and TRBJ1-4, with unresolved D. The CDR3 extends over 12 amino acids. Germline values: CDR1 SGHRS, CDR2 YFSETQ. The germline V and J ends were trimmed by 7 bases and 4 bases, with 8 bases remaining between them. For the CDR3, the DNA is TGCGCCAGCGTCGGGGTTAATGAAAAACTGTTTTTT. Its translation: CASVGVNEKLFF.

The V and J genes are TRBV4-3 and TRBJ1-5; D is ambiguous. This CDR3 region has 16 residues. Per the germline V gene, CDR1 is LGHNA and CDR2 is YSLEER. V gave up 0 bases and J gave up 0 bases, with 9 bases separating them. The CDR3 coding sequence is TGCGCCAGCAGCCAAGATCGGTCTTTTAGCAATCAGCCCCAGCATTTT. It translates to CASSQDRSFSNQPQHF.

The V call is TRBV24-1, the J call TRBJ2-5; D is uncertain. Trimming took 5 bases from V and 3 from J, leaving 24 bases between them. This CDR3 is 18 amino acids long. From germline, CDR1 is KGHDR and CDR2 SFDVKD. The CDR3 DNA reads TGTGCCACCAGTGCCGATGCGTCGATAGACTTACACGAAGAGACCCAGTACTTC. Its protein is CATSADASIDLHEETQYF.

The rearrangement uses TRBV7-9 and TRBJ2-3, with TRBD1 identical over 8 bases. This CDR3 contains 15 residues. Unmatched junction bases numbered 4, after V lost 3 bases and J lost 2 bases. Germline assignment: CDR1 SEHNR and CDR2 FQNEAQ (reference sequence). The CDR3 coding sequence is TGTGCCAGCAGCTTTGGTCAGGGGGCCACAGATACGCAGTATTTT. Its protein is CASSFGQGATDTQYF.

The chain has TRBV19 and TRBJ2-6, with 9 bases matching TRBD1. V lost 8 bases to trimming and J lost 2 bases; unmatched junction nucleotides: 4. Germline V CDR1 and CDR2: LNHDA, SQIVND (reference sequence). This CDR3 comprises 15 residues. CDR3 sequence reads: CASWTGEPGANVLTF. In DNA, the CDR3 is TGTGCCAGTTGGACAGGGGAGCCTGGGGCCAACGTCCTGACTTTC.

The chain recombines TRBV5-4 with TRBJ2-4, with TRBD1 identical over 10 bases. The length of the CDR3 is 14 residues. Trimming at V came to 4 bases and at J to 9 bases, leaving 7 bases not matched to a gene. Germline CDR1 reads SGHNT; CDR2 reads YYREEE (reference sequence). The CDR3 nucleotides are TGTGCCAGCAGCCCGGGACAGGGGCGAATCATTCAGTACTTC. Protein product: CASSPGQGRIIQYF.

This chain links TRBV7-6 with TRBJ2-3; TRBD1 might be the D (7 bases). The length of the CDR3 is 17 residues. Trimming cost V 2 bases and J 0 bases, with 15 bases left between them. Looked up from germline, CDR1 is SGHVS and CDR2 is FNYEAQ. CDR3 DNA: TGTGCCAGCAGCTTAAGCGCAGGGGGGCGTAGCACAGATACGCAGTATTTT. This encodes CASSLSAGGRSTDTQYF.

V and J are TRBV3-1 (or the pseudogene TRBV3-2) and TRBJ2-7; D is uncertain. The CDR3 covers 11 residues. Trimming left V 4 bases short and J 4 bases short, with 5 bases between. Germline V gene lookup returns CDR1 LGHDT and CDR2 YNNKEL (reference sequence). In DNA, the CDR3 is TGTGCCAGCAGCCGGAGTTACGAGCAGTACTTC. Translating it yields CASSRSYEQYF.

The chain uses TRBV10-3 and TRBJ1-1; D is ambiguous. This CDR3 has 12 residues. Germline CDR1 is ENHRY and CDR2 is SYGVKD. V shed 3 bases and J shed 5 bases, with 7 bases lying between them. CDR3 in DNA: TGTGCCATCAGTGAAACGGGGACTGAAGCTTTCTTT. Its protein product is CAISETGTEAFF.

The chain employs TRBV7-9 and TRBJ2-1; 8 bases align to TRBD2. The CDR3 runs 16 residues. Germline lookup yields CDR1 SEHNR and CDR2 FQNEAQ (reference sequence). V was clipped by 5 bases and J by 7 bases; unmatched bases: 13. The CDR3 loop is CASSLVAGGLGNEQFF. The DNA of the CDR3 is TGTGCCAGCAGCCTAGTCGCGGGGGGTTTGGGGAATGAGCAGTTCTTC.

The chain has TRBV18 and TRBJ1-1; D gene ambiguous. The V end was cut by 3 bases, the J end by 2 bases, with 7 bases between. Germline V gene sequence: CDR1 KGHSH, CDR2 LQKENI. The CDR3 covers 13 residues. The CDR3 region has the DNA TGTGCCAGCTCACCGAACACCAACACTGAAGCTTTCTTT. This sequence encodes CASSPNTNTEAFF.

The chain has TRBV2 and TRBJ2-3; D unclear. The CDR3 covers 15 residues. The V gene lost 6 bases and the J gene lost 3 bases, with 16 bases spanning the gap. Germline V gene lookup returns CDR1 SNHLY and CDR2 FYNNEI. The CDR3 coding sequence is TGTGCCAGCAGCAAGAACCAAGTCGGGACAGATACGCAGTATTTT. Its protein product is CASSKNQVGTDTQYF.

This chain uses TRBV5-6 with TRBJ2-6, with 7 bases that match TRBD2. Germline V gene sequence: CDR1 SGHDT, CDR2 YYEEEE. The J segment lost 8 bases and the V segment lost 3 bases, leaving 5 bases of the junction unmatched. CDR3 length: 14 amino acids. CDR3 DNA sequence: TGTGCCAGCAGCTCAGGGAGGGAGCCCAACGTCCTGACTTTC. It encodes CASSSGREPNVLTF.

A few counts support this clone. The rearrangement links TRBV18 to TRBJ2-7, with 7 bases fitting TRBD1. Trimming cost V 3 bases and J 7 bases; bases outside gene matches: 12. The length of the CDR3 is 15 residues. CDR1 and CDR2 from the germline V gene are KGHSH and LQKENI. The CDR3 sequence is CASSPTGTAPREQYF. DNA of the CDR3: TGTGCCAGCTCACCTACCGGGACAGCCCCCCGTGAGCAGTACTTC. The whole variable domain, filled in from reference TRBV18 and TRBJ2-7, reads NAGVMQNPRHLVRRRGQEARLRCSPMKGHSHVYWYRQLPEEGLKFMVYLQKENIIDESGMPKERFSAEFPKEGPSILRIQQVVRGDSAAYFCASSPTGTAPREQYFGPGTRLTVT.

The chain links TRBV7-9 to TRBJ1-2; tentative D call: TRBD1 (6 bases). V was clipped by 2 bases and J by 6 bases, with 13 bases between them. The CDR3 runs 14 residues. Germline V lookup: CDR1 SEHNR, CDR2 FQNEAQ (reference sequence). This chain's CDR3 is CASSLSPQGDGYTF. The CDR3 DNA sequence: TGTGCCAGCAGCTTATCCCCACAGGGTGATGGCTACACCTTC.